This T cell receptor (beta chain) was profiled in a study of blood T cell repertoires in COVID-19. Trimming left V 10 bases short and J 8 bases short, with 24 bases between. CDR1 ENHRY and CDR2 SYGVKD come from the germline V gene. The CDR3 loop spans 15 amino acids. This clone has more than one count but fewer than ten. In the study's own analysis: The authors estimated nucleated cell counts from reference gene primer amplification. Using immunoSEQ multiplex PCR, the repertoire was profiled, and TCRdb retains in-frame clones only, with some absent. That table gives V, J and clone size, and the DNA gave D and trimming. This sample carries about 310,000 clones, 80% to 90% of them seen once, and the ten largest clones take 1%.

Material for sequencing was peripheral blood. This chain connects TRBV10-3 to TRBJ2-1; tentatively, D is TRBD2 (6 bases). The sequence was collected from a man in his forties or fifties with active or convalescent COVID-19. This CDR3 reads CATKAGLAFEYEQFF. The CDR3 nucleotides read TGTGCCACCAAAGCCGGTCTAGCGTTTGAGTATGAGCAGTTCTTC.